Each of the 15 T cell receptor beta chains below was sequenced from the same sample in a study of PD-L1 blockade in urothelial cancer. The time point: peripheral blood 6 weeks after treatment start. The data were produced by immunoSEQ multiplex PCR, yet TCRdb's version contains in-frame clones alone and is incomplete. The sample records 35,000 to 40,000 clones, about 86% being singletons. Specimen: PBMCs, collected around atezolizumab (anti-PD-L1) treatment. The receptors were sampled from a man in his sixties with urothelial cancer.

This clone appeared a few times. The rearrangement links TRBV5-4 to TRBJ2-7, with 7 bases identical to TRBD1. Germline CDR1 SGHNT, CDR2 YYREEE (reference sequence). This CDR3 region has 15 residues. Losses at the gene ends were 4 bases for V and 0 bases for J; bases not matched to a gene: 7. The chain's CDR3 is CASSAGTVDSYEQYF. CDR3 DNA sequence: TGTGCCAGCAGCGCCGGGACAGTCGACTCCTACGAGCAGTACTTC.

This sequence joins TRBV2 and TRBJ1-4, with D hard to call. CDR3 length: 16 amino acids. Germline lookup yields CDR1 SNHLY and CDR2 FYNNEI. Trimming stripped 2 bases from V and 7 bases from J, with 17 bases between. The CDR3 nucleotides read TGTGCCAGCAGTGAATTCCCGCGGAGGGTAGGTGAAAAACTGTTTTTT. It translates to CASSEFPRRVGEKLFF.

V and J are TRBV5-1 and TRBJ2-3; D may be TRBD2 (6 bases). The CDR3 loop spans 15 amino acids. Germline assignment: CDR1 SGHRS and CDR2 YFSETQ. Trimming took off 3 bases at V and 0 bases at J, with 11 bases between the two ends. CDR3 residues: CASSSGLASTDTQYF. In DNA form, the CDR3 reads TGCGCCAGCAGCTCGGGACTGGCTAGCACAGATACGCAGTATTTT.

This clone appeared once. The CDR3 DNA sequence: TGCGCCAGCAGCCAACTCGGACAGGTCTCTGGAAACACCATATATTTT. It is translated as CASSQLGQVSGNTIYF. The J gene is TRBJ1-3, the V gene TRBV4-1; 7 bases line up with TRBD1. Germline values: CDR1 MGHRA, CDR2 YSYEKL. CDR3 length: 16 amino acids. The V and J ends lost 2 bases and 0 bases, in that order; junction bases with no gene match: 4.

The genes are TRBV19 and TRBJ2-1; D perhaps matches TRBD1 (6 bases). Trimming took off 6 bases at V and 0 bases at J, with 12 bases between the two ends. The CDR3 extends over 15 amino acids. The germline V gene encodes CDR1 LNHDA and CDR2 SQIVND (reference sequence). The CDR3 sequence: CASRQDSLSYNEQFF. The CDR3 DNA reads TGTGCCAGTAGACAGGACAGTCTCTCCTACAATGAGCAGTTCTTC.

The gene calls are TRBV7-9 and TRBJ1-2; D not resolved. The V end was cut by 5 bases, the J end by 4 bases, with 11 bases between. CDR3 length equals 13 residues. The germline gives CDR1 SEHNR, CDR2 FQNEAQ (reference sequence). The CDR3 DNA reads TGTGCCAGCAGCGAAACAGTTTCCTATGGCTACACCTTC. It encodes CASSETVSYGYTF.

This clone occurred once. V gene TRBV6-1 combines with J gene TRBJ1-1; no firm D call. CDR1 and CDR2 (germline): MNHNS, SASEGT. The CDR3 totals 12 residues. Deletions cut 0 bases from V and 8 bases from J, with 7 bases between. CDR3 sequence: CASSEAPGEAFF. The DNA for the CDR3 is TGTGCCAGCAGTGAAGCCCCGGGAGAAGCTTTCTTT.

The rearrangement links TRBV4-2 to TRBJ1-1; 8 nucleotides match TRBD1. This CDR3 spans 17 amino acids. The V and J ends lost 0 bases and 10 bases, in that order; junction bases with no gene match: 16. The germline gives CDR1 LGHNA, CDR2 YNFKEQ. The CDR3 region has the DNA TGTGCCAGCAGCCAAGACGTTGCAGGGGGCAGCCCTCGAGGAGCTTTCTTT. The encoded protein is CASSQDVAGGSPRGAFF.

The chain carries TRBV2 and TRBJ2-4; 8 nucleotides align to TRBD2. Germline V lookup: CDR1 SNHLY, CDR2 FYNNEI. V was pared by 7 bases and J by 9 bases, with 17 bases of the junction left unmatched. The CDR3 is 16 amino acids. The CDR3 sequence: CASIRGSGRESPIQYF. In DNA, the CDR3 is TGTGCCAGCATCCGCGGGAGCGGGAGAGAATCTCCCATTCAGTACTTC.

The chain uses TRBV5-4 and TRBJ1-1, with D perhaps matching TRBD1 (5 bases). The CDR3 is 14 residues long. In germline, CDR1 is SGHNT, CDR2 YYREEE (reference sequence). The germline V and J ends were trimmed by 1 base and 2 bases, with 9 bases remaining between them. The CDR3 sequence: CASSLPGINTEAFF. In DNA form, the CDR3 reads TGTGCCAGCAGCTTGCCAGGGATTAACACTGAAGCTTTCTTT.

The chain joins TRBV4-1 to TRBJ1-2, with a possible D match to TRBD1 (6 bases). Germline-derived CDR1 and CDR2 are MGHRA and YSYEKL. This CDR3 contains 14 residues. V lost 3 bases to trimming and J lost 6 bases, with 14 bases between them. This CDR3 is CASSQEQGRDGYTF. DNA for the CDR3: TGCGCCAGCAGCCAGGAACAGGGAAGAGATGGCTACACCTTC.

The chain carries TRBV7-3 and TRBJ2-7; 7 bases are shared with TRBD1. Germline loops: CDR1 SGHTA, CDR2 FQGTGA. The ends lost 5 bases at V and 6 bases at J; junction bases unmatched: 10. CDR3 size: 14 residues. In nucleotides, the CDR3 is TGTGCCAGCAGCCAGACAGGGTTTAGAAGCGAGCAGTACTTC. Translated, it gives CASSQTGFRSEQYF.

V is TRBV2 and J is TRBJ2-5; 8 bases are shared with TRBD2. The CDR3 covers 16 residues. CDR1 is SNHLY, CDR2 FYNNEI, per germline. V dropped 1 base and J dropped 2; count of bases not matched to a gene: 6. This chain's CDR3 is CASSEGTGGRQETQYF. DNA for the CDR3: TGTGCCAGCAGTGAAGGGACGGGGGGGAGGCAAGAGACCCAGTACTTC.

The chain links TRBV14 to TRBJ2-7; D gene ambiguous. Trimming removed 0 bases from V and 2 bases from J, with 17 bases in between. CDR1 SGHDN and CDR2 FVKESK come from the germline V gene. The CDR3 is 17 residues long. CDR3 sequence (DNA): TGTGCCAGCAGCCAAGATGTTTCCCCAGGATACCCCTACGAGCAGTACTTC. As protein: CASSQDVSPGYPYEQYF.

The CDR3 loop reads CASSASGARTDTQYF. The DNA for the CDR3 is TGTGCCAGCAGCGCTAGCGGGGCACGCACAGATACGCAGTATTTT. The chain recombines TRBV9 with TRBJ2-3; 9 bases agree with TRBD2. Germline V gene data show CDR1 as SGDLS and CDR2 as YYNGEE. J gave up 1 base and V 3 bases, and 3 bases lay outside the gene matches. There are 15 residues in the CDR3.